The clone carrying this TCR beta chain was picked up a small number of times. During its preparation, the TCRbeta library received unique molecular identifiers. In TCRdb, the PCR reads were re-called with MiXCR into one record per CDR3 protein. The data contain approximately 490,000 distinct CDR3 sequences, 8% to 11% of them singletons. This specimen belongs to a study of T-cell reconstitution after alpha-beta-depleted transplantation in children. Germline V lookup: CDR1 MNHNY, CDR2 SVGAGI (reference sequence). This CDR3 is built from 11 residues. Trimming took 0 bases from V and 13 from J, leaving 9 bases between them.

The genes are TRBV6-6 and TRBJ1-1; D is perhaps TRBD1 (5 bases). The receptor's source is a child aged 2 to 10 with inherited bone marrow failure, due to receive a stem cell transplant. Sequencing was performed on PBMCs, taken before TCRalphabeta/CD19-depleted stem cell transplant. Here the CDR3 reads CASSYSTDGFF. CDR3 DNA sequence: TGTGCCAGCAGTTACTCGACAGACGGTTTCTTT.